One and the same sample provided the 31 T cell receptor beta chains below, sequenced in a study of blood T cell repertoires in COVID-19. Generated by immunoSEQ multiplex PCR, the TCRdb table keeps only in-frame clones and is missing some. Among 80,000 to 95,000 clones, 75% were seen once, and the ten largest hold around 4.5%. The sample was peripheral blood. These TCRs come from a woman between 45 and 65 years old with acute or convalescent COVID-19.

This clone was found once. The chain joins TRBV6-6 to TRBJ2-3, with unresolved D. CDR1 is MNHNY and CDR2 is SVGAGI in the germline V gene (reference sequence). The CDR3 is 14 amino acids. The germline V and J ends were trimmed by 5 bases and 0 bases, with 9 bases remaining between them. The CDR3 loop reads CASSPGSSTDTQYF. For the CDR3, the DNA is TGTGCCAGCAGTCCCGGGTCGAGCACAGATACGCAGTATTTT.

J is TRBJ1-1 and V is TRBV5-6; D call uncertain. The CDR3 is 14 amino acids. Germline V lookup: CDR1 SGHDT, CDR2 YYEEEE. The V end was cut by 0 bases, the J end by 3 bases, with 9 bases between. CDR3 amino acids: CASSLGAAYTEAFF. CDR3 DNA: TGTGCCAGCAGCTTGGGGGCAGCCTACACTGAAGCTTTCTTT.

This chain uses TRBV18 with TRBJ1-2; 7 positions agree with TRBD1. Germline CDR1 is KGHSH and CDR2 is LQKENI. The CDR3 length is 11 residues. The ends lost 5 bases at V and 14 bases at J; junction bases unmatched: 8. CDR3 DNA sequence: TGTGCCAGCTCAGGCGAGAGCAGGGGGACCTTC. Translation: CASSGESRGTF.

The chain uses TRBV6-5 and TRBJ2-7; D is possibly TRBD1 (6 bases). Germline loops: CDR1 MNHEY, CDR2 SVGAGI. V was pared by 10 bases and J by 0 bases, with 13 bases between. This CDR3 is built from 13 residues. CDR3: CATRTGSSYEQYF. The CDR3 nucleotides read TGTGCCACCCGCACAGGGAGCTCCTACGAGCAGTACTTC.

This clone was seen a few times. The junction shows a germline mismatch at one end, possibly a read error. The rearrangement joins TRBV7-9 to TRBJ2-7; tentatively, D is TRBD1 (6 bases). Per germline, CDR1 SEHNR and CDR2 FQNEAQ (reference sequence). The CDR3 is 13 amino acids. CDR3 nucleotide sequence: TGTGCCACCAGCAGGGGTAGTCTTTACGAGCAGTACTTC. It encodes CATSRGSLYEQYF.

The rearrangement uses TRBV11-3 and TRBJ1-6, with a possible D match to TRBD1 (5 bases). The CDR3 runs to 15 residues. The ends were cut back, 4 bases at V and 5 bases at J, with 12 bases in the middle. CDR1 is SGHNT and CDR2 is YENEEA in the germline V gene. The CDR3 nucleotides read TGTGCCAGCAGCTCGGACACGGGCGATAATTCACCCCTCCACTTT. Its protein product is CASSSDTGDNSPLHF.

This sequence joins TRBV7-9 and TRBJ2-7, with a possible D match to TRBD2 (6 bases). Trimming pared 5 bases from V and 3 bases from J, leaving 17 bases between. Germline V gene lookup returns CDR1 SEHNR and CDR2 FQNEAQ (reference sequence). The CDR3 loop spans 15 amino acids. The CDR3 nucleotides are TGTGCCAGCAGCCCACCGGAGGGTTGGGACTACGAGCAGTACTTC. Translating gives CASSPPEGWDYEQYF.

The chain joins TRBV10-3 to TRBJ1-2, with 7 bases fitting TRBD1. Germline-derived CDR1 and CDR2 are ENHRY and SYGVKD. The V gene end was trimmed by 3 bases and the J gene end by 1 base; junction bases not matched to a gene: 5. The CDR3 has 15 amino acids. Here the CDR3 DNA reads TGTGCCATCAGTGATCTGACAGGGCGTAACTATGGCTACACCTTC. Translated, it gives CAISDLTGRNYGYTF.

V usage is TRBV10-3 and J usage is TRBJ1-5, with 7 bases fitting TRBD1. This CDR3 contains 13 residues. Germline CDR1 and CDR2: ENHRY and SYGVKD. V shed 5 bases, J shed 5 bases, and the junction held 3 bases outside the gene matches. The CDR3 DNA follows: TGTGCCATCAGTACCGACAGGGATCAGCCCCAGCATTTT. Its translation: CAISTDRDQPQHF.

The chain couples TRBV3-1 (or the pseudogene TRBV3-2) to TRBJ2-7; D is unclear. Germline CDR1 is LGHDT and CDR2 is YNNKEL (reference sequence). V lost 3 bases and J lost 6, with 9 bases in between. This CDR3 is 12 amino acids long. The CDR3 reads CASSQPGREQYF. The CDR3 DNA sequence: TGTGCCAGCAGCCAGCCCGGTCGCGAGCAGTACTTC.

CDR3 coding DNA: TGCAGCGTTGCCCCGACAGGGAAAACAGGCGGCTACACCTTC. This sequence encodes CSVAPTGKTGGYTF. This chain links TRBV29-1 with TRBJ1-2; 7 bases line up with TRBD1. CDR3 size: 14 residues. The V gene end was trimmed by 4 bases and the J gene end by 8 bases; junction bases not matched to a gene: 13. Germline V gene sequence: CDR1 SQVTM, CDR2 ANQGSEA.

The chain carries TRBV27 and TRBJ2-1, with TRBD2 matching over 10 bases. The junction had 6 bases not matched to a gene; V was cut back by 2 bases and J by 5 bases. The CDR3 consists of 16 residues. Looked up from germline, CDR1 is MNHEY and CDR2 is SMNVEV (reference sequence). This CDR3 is CASSLRSGGANNEQFF. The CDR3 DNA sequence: TGTGCCAGCAGTTTAAGGAGCGGGGGGGCAAACAATGAGCAGTTCTTC.

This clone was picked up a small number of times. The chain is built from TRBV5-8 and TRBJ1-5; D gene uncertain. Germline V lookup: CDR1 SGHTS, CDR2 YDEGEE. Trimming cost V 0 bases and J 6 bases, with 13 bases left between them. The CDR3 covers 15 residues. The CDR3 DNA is TGTGCCAGCAGCTTGGCGTTGGCAGGTGTTCAGCCCCAGCATTTT. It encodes CASSLALAGVQPQHF.

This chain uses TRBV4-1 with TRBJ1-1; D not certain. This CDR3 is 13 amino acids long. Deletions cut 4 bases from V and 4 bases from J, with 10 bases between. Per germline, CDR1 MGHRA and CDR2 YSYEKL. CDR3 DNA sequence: TGCGCCAGCAGCCGGGAGGAGAGCACTGAAGCTTTCTTT. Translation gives CASSREESTEAFF.

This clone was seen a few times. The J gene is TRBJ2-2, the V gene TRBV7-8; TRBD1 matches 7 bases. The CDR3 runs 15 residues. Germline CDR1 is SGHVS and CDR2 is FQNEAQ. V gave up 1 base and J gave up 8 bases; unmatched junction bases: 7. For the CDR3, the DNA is TGTGCCAGCAGCTTAGTCACAGGGGCGGGTGGGGAGCTGTTTTTT. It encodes CASSLVTGAGGELFF.

The CDR3 loop reads CASSSRGENEQYF. DNA of the CDR3: TGCGCCAGCAGCTCCAGGGGGGAGAACGAGCAGTACTTC. The chain links TRBV5-1 to TRBJ2-7; tentative D call: TRBD1 (7 bases). In germline, CDR1 is SGHRS, CDR2 YFSETQ. V was pared by 3 bases and J by 5 bases, with 12 bases between. The CDR3 runs to 13 residues.

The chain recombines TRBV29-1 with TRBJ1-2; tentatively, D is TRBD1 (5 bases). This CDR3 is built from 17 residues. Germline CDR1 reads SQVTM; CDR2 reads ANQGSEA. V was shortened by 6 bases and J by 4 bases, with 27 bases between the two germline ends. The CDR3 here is CSVPQLTVPHLAYGYTF. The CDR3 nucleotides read TGCAGCGTCCCCCAATTGACAGTTCCTCACCTGGCCTATGGCTACACCTTC.

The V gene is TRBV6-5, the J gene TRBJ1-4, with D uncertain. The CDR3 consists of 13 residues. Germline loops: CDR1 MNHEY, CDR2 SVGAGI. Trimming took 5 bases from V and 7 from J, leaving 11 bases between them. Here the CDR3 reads CASSPLFVEKLFF. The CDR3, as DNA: TGTGCCAGCAGTCCCCTCTTTGTTGAAAAACTGTTTTTT.

The CDR3 DNA follows: TGTGCCACTATTTCCTACGAGCAGTACTTC. The encoded protein is CATISYEQYF. The chain links TRBV28 to TRBJ2-7, with D uncertain. V gave up 10 bases and J gave up 1 base, with 5 bases separating them. The germline V gene has CDR1 MDHEN and CDR2 SYDVKM. The CDR3 spans 10 residues.

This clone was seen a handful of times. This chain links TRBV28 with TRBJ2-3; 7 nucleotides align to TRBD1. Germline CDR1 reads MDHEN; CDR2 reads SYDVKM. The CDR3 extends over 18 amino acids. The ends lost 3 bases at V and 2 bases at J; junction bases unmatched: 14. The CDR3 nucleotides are TGTGCCAGCAGTTTGACCTTGGATGGGGACAGAGACACAGATACGCAGTATTTT. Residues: CASSLTLDGDRDTDTQYF.

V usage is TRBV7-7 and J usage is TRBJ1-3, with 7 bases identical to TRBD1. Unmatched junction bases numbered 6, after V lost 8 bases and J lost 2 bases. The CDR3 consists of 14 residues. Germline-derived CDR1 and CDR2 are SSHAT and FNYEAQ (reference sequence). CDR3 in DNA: TGTGCCAGCGGCCCCGGGACAGCTGGAAACACCATATATTTT. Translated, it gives CASGPGTAGNTIYF.

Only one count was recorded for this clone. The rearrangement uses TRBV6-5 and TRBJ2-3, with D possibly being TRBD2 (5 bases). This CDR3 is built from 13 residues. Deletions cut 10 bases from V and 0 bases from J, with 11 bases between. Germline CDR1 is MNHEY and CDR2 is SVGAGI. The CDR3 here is CATRTGSTDTQYF. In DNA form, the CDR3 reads TGTGCCACCCGCACGGGAAGCACAGATACGCAGTATTTT.

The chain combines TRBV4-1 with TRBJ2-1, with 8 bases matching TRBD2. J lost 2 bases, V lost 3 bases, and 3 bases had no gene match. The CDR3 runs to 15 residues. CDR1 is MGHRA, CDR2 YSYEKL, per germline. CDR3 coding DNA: TGCGCCAGCAGCCAGACTAGCGCTACCTACAATGAGCAGTTCTTC. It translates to CASSQTSATYNEQFF.

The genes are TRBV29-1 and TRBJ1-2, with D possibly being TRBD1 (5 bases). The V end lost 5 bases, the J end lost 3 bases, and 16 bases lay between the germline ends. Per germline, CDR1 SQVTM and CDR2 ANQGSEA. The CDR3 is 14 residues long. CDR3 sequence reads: CSVLPPGLDYGYTF. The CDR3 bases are TGCAGCGTTCTCCCCCCGGGACTAGACTATGGCTACACCTTC.

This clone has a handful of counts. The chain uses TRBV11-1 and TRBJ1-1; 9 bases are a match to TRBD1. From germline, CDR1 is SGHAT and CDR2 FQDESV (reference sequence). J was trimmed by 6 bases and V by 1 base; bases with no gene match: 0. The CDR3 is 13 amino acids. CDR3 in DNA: TGTGCCAGCAGCTTAGGGACAGGGGCTGAAGCTTTCTTT. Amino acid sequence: CASSLGTGAEAFF.

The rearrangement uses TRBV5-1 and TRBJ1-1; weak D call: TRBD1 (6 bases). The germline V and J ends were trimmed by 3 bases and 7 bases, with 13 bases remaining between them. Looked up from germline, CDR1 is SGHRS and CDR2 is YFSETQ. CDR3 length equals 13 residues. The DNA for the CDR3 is TGCGCCAGCAGCTCCGCGGGGGCGGTTGAAGCTTTCTTT. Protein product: CASSSAGAVEAFF.

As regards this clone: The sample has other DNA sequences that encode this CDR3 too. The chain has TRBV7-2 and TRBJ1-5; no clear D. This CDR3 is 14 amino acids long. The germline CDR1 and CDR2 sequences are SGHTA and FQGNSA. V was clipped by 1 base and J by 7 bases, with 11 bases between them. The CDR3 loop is CASSLGGGRQPQHF. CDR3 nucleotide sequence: TGTGCCAGCAGCTTAGGGGGAGGGAGGCAGCCCCAGCATTTT. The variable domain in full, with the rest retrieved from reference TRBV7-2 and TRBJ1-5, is GAGVSQSPSNKVTEKGKDVELRCDPISGHTALYWYRQSLGQGLEFLIYFQGNSAPDKSGLPSDRFSAERTGGSVSTLTIQRTQQEDSAVYLCASSLGGGRQPQHFGDGTRLSIL.

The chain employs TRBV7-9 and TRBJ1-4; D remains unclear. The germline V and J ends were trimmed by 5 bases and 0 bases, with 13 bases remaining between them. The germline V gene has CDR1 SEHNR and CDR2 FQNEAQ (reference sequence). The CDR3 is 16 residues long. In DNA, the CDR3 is TGTGCCAGCAGCCCCTCCGACGGGACAACTAATGAAAAACTGTTTTTT. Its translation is CASSPSDGTTNEKLFF.

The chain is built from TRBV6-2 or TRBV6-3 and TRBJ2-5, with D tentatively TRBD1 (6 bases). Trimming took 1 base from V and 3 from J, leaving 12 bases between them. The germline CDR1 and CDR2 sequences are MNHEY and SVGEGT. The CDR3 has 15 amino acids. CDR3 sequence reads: CASSYWETGKETQYF. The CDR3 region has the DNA TGTGCCAGCAGTTACTGGGAAACAGGGAAAGAGACCCAGTACTTC.

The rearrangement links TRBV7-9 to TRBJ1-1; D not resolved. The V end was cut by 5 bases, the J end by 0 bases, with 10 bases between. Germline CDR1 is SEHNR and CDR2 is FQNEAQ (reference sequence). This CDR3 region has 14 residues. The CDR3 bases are TGTGCCAGCAGCCCGGAGAGGATGAACACTGAAGCTTTCTTT. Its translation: CASSPERMNTEAFF.

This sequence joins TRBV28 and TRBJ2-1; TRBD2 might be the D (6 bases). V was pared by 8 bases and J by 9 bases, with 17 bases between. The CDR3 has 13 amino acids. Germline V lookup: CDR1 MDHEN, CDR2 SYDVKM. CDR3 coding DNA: TGTGCCAGCTCGCTGCTGAACGGGGGTGAGCAGTTCTTC. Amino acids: CASSLLNGGEQFF. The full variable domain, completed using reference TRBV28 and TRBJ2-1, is DVKVTQSSRYLVKRTGEKVFLECVQDMDHENMFWYRQDPGLGLRLIYFSYDVKMKEKGDIPEGYSVSREKKERFSLILESASTNQTSMYLCASSLLNGGEQFFGPGTRLTVL.